The clone carrying this T cell receptor beta chain was recorded many times. Antigen specificity is unknown. The authors made cDNA by 5'RACE with 10-nucleotide random UMIs. MiXCR was run by TCRdb on the 5' RACE reads, yielding one entry per CDR3 protein. The sample records some 24,000 distinct CDR3 sequences, roughly 13% being singletons. These data come from a study of neurological immune-mediated disorders. Points from the study as a whole: HTLV-1-associated myelopathy led in TCR clonal expansion, while multiple sclerosis ranked lowest, below healthy controls.

Unsorted libraries were prepared from 2 million PBMCs that had been stored at -80 C. Germline lookup yields CDR1 DFQATT and CDR2 SNEGSKA (reference sequence). CDR3 length: 13 amino acids. Trimming removed 6 bases from V and 3 bases from J, with 14 bases in between. V is TRBV20-1 and J is TRBJ1-2, with D possibly matching TRBD1 (5 bases). The receptor was derived from a woman between 35 and 50 years old with HTLV-1-associated myelopathy (HAM/TSP). Sequenced material: PBMCs. DNA of the CDR3: TGCAGTGCCACAGGAACCTCTCACTATGGCTACACCTTC. Protein: CSATGTSHYGYTF.